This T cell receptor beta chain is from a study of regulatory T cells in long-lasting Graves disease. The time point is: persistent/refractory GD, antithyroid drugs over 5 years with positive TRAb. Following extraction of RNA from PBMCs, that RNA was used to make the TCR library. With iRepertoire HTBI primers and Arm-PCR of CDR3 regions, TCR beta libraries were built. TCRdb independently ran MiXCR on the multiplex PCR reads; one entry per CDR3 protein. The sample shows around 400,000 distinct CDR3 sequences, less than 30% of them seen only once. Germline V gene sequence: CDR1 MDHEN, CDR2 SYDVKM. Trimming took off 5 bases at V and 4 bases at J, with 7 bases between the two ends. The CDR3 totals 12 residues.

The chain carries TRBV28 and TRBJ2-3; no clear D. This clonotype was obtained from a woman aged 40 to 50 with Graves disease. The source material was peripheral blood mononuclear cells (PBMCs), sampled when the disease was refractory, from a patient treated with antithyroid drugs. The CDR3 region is CASSVNADTQYF. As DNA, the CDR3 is TGTGCCAGCAGTGTAAACGCAGATACGCAGTATTTT.